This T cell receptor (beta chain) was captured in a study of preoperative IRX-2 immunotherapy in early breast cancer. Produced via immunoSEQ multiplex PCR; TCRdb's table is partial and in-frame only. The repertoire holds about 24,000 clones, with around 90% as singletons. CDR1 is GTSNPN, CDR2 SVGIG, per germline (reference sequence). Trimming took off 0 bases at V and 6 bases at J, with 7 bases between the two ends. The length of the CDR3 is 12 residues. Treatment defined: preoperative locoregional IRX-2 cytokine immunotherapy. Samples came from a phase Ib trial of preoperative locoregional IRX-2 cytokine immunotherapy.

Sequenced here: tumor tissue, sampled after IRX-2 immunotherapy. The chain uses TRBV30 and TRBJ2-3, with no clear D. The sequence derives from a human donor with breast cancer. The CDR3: CAWSVVPDTQYF. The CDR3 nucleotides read TGTGCCTGGAGTGTAGTCCCGGATACGCAGTATTTT.